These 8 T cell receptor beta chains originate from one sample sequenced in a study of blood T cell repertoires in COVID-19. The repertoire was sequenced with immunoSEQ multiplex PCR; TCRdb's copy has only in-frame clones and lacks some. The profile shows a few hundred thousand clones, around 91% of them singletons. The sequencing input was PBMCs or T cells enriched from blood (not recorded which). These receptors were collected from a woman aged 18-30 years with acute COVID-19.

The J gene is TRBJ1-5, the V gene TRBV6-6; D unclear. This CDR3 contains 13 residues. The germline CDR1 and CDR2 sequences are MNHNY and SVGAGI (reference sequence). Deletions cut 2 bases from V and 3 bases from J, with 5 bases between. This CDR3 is CASSYTNNQPQHF. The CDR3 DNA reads TGTGCCAGCAGTTACACTAACAATCAGCCCCAGCATTTT.

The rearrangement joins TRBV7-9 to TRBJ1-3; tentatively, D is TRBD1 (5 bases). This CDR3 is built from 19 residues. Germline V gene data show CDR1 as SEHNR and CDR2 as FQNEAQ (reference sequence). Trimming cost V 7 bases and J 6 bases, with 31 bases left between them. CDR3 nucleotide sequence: TGTGCCAGCATCGATCTAGGTAAACAGGCAAAGGATGAAGCAAACACCATATATTTT. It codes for CASIDLGKQAKDEANTIYF.

CDR3 nucleotides: TGTGCCGGCTGGGACTCCCGAAATTATGGCTACACCTTC. Translating gives CAGWDSRNYGYTF. The chain joins TRBV19 to TRBJ1-2, with D maybe TRBD1 (5 bases). Deletions cut 11 bases from V and 5 bases from J, with 18 bases between. Germline V gene lookup returns CDR1 LNHDA and CDR2 SQIVND (reference sequence). This CDR3 is 13 amino acids long.

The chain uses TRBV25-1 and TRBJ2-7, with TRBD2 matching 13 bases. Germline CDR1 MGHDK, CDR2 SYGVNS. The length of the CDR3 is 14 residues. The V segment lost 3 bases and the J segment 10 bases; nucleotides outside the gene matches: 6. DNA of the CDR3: TGTGCCAGCAGTGAGCGACTAGCGGGAGGCCCACAGTACTTC. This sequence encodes CASSERLAGGPQYF.

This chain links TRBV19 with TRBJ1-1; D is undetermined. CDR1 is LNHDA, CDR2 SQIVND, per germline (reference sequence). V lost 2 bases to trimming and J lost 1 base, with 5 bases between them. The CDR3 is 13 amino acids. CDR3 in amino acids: CASSINTNTEAFF. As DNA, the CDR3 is TGTGCCAGTAGTATAAACACGAACACTGAAGCTTTCTTT. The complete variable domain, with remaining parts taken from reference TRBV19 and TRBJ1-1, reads DGGITQSPKYLFRKEGQNVTLSCEQNLNHDAMYWYRQDPGQGLRLIYYSQIVNDFQKGDIAEGYSVSREKKESFPLTVTSAQKNPTAFYLCASSINTNTEAFFGQGTRLTVV.

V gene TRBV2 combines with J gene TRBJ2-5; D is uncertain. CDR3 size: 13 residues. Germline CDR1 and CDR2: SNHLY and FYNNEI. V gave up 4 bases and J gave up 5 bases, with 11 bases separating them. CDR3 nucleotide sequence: TGTGCCAGCAGTGGAAGCTTCGGGGAGACCCAGTACTTC. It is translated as CASSGSFGETQYF.

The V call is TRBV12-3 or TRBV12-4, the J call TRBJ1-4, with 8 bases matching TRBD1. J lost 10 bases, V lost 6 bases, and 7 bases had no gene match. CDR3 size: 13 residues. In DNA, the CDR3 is TGTGCCAGCAGAAAAATGACAGGGGCAAAACTGTTTTTT. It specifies CASRKMTGAKLFF.

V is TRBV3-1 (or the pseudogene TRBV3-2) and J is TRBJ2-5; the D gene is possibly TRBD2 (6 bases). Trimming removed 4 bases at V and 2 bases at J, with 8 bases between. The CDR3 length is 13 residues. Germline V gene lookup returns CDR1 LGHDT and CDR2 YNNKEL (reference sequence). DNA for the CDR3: TGTGCCAGCAGCCGGGGAGGACAAGAGACCCAGTACTTC. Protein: CASSRGGQETQYF.